Below, 3 T cell receptor beta chains from the same sample are listed, as sequenced in a study of blood T cell repertoires in COVID-19. The method was immunoSEQ multiplex PCR; TCRdb's version includes in-frame clones alone and lacks a portion of them. The sample has 25,000 to 30,000 clones; less than 80% are singletons. Sequenced input: peripheral blood. All receptors come from a man in his 70s with acute or convalescent COVID-19.

The genes are TRBV5-6 and TRBJ1-2; 10 nucleotides line up with TRBD1. J was trimmed by 6 bases and V by 2 bases; bases with no gene match: 4. The CDR3 runs to 14 residues. CDR1 SGHDT and CDR2 YYEEEE come from the germline V gene. CDR3 protein: CASSFDRGRDGYTF. The DNA of the CDR3 is TGTGCCAGCAGCTTTGACAGGGGGCGAGATGGCTACACCTTC.

The chain is built from TRBV6-2 or TRBV6-3 and TRBJ2-5; 10 bases map to TRBD2. The CDR3 is 16 amino acids. The trim removed 4 bases at V and 2 bases at J, leaving 7 bases unmatched. CDR1 is MNHEY and CDR2 is SVGEGT in the germline V gene. The CDR3 DNA reads TGTGCCAGCAGTTCCGAACTAGCGGGGTTTCAAGAGACCCAGTACTTC. It is translated as CASSSELAGFQETQYF.

This chain joins TRBV19 and TRBJ1-2, with 9 bases lining up with TRBD1. CDR3 size: 13 residues. Losses at the gene ends were 7 bases for V and 7 bases for J; bases not matched to a gene: 7. Germline values: CDR1 LNHDA, CDR2 SQIVND (reference sequence). The CDR3 sequence is CASNLGQGRGYTF. The CDR3, as DNA: TGTGCCAGTAACCTGGGACAGGGACGTGGCTACACCTTC.